This is a list of T cell receptor beta chains from one sample in a study of T cell repertoires in cytomegalovirus infection. TCRdb re-derived calls from the reads in MiXCR, one entry per CDR3 protein. Here the sample spans about 490,000 distinct CDR3 sequences, approximately 25% being singletons. Sequenced: PBMCs. The receptors shown here come from a human donor in good health (CMV status not recorded). Some clones in this sample may be carry-over from other donors' samples. The CDR3 runs from the conserved cysteine through the conserved F or W. Fields, in order: clone size, V gene, D gene, J gene, CDR3 DNA, CDR3 protein. The D gene is left open where the match is weak. A clone size is listed for some rows: how often the clone was seen (once, few, many), or a class if it is expanded.

clone size: .
V gene: TRBV2
D gene: TRBD1
J gene: TRBJ2-2
CDR3 DNA: TGTGCCAGCAGAGCCGGGACAGGGATTACCGGGGAGCTGTTTTTT
CDR3 protein: CASRAGTGITGELFF

clone size: few
V gene: TRBV19
D gene: TRBD1
J gene: TRBJ2-7
CDR3 DNA: TGTGCCAGTAGTATAGTAGGGGGCGACCGCTACGAGCAGTACTTC
CDR3 protein: CASSIVGGDRYEQYF

clone size: .
V gene: TRBV24-1
D gene: TRBD2
J gene: TRBJ2-3
CDR3 DNA: TGTGCCACCAGTGATTTTTCGGCGGGAGGCACAGATACGCAGTATTTT
CDR3 protein: CATSDFSAGGTDTQYF

clone size: .
V gene: TRBV3-1
D gene: .
J gene: TRBJ2-5
CDR3 DNA: TGTGCCAGCAGCCAGGCACCAGAGACCCAGTACTTC
CDR3 protein: CASSQAPETQYF

clone size: .
V gene: TRBV30
D gene: TRBD2
J gene: TRBJ2-5
CDR3 DNA: TGTGCCTGGAGGTCTAGCGGGAACCAAGAGACCCAGTACTTC
CDR3 protein: CAWRSSGNQETQYF

clone size: .
V gene: TRBV10-3
D gene: .
J gene: TRBJ2-1
CDR3 DNA: TGTGCCATCAGTGAGTCTCTAGTAAGCTCCTACAATGAGCAGTTCTTC
CDR3 protein: CAISESLVSSYNEQFF

clone size: .
V gene: TRBV19
D gene: TRBD2
J gene: TRBJ2-3
CDR3 DNA: TGTGCCAGTAAGCGGGGGCCTAACACAGATACGCAGTATTTT
CDR3 protein: CASKRGPNTDTQYF

clone size: many
V gene: TRBV11-3
D gene: .
J gene: TRBJ1-1
CDR3 DNA: TGTGCCAGCAGCACATCACGGACTGAAGCTTTCTTT
CDR3 protein: CASSTSRTEAFF

clone size: few
V gene: TRBV6-1
D gene: TRBD1
J gene: TRBJ1-4
CDR3 DNA: TGTGCCAGCAGTTCCGCCCATCAGGGGGGGAATAATGAAAAACTGTTTTTT
CDR3 protein: CASSSAHQGGNNEKLFF

clone size: .
V gene: TRBV19
D gene: .
J gene: TRBJ1-6
CDR3 DNA: TGTGCCAGTAGATCCGGCCTTAATTCACCCCTCCACTTT
CDR3 protein: CASRSGLNSPLHF

clone size: .
V gene: TRBV6-2/TRBV6-3
D gene: TRBD2
J gene: TRBJ2-1
CDR3 DNA: TGTGCCAGCACTGCAGGACTAGCGGGAGGGAAGCAGTTCTTC
CDR3 protein: CASTAGLAGGKQFF

clone size: .
V gene: TRBV6-5
D gene: TRBD1
J gene: TRBJ1-4
CDR3 DNA: TGTGCCAGCAGTACTTCCGGGACAGTTAATGAAAAACTGTTTTTT
CDR3 protein: CASSTSGTVNEKLFF

clone size: few
V gene: TRBV28
D gene: .
J gene: TRBJ2-5
CDR3 DNA: TGTGCCAGCAGTTTTTCGGGTTCAGGTGCCCAGTACTTC
CDR3 protein: CASSFSGSGAQYF

clone size: many
V gene: TRBV7-2
D gene: .
J gene: TRBJ2-7
CDR3 DNA: TGTGCCAGCAGCTTAGCGATTCTATACGGGACGGCCTACGAGCAGTACTTC
CDR3 protein: CASSLAILYGTAYEQYF

clone size: .
V gene: TRBV29-1
D gene: .
J gene: TRBJ1-4
CDR3 DNA: TGCAGCGGGGGAGGGGGAGAAAAACTGTTTTTT
CDR3 protein: CSGGGGEKLFF

clone size: .
V gene: TRBV11-1
D gene: .
J gene: TRBJ1-1
CDR3 DNA: TGTGCCAGCGGATCGGGAGGTACAGGGATCGTGAACACTGAAGCTTTCTTT
CDR3 protein: CASGSGGTGIVNTEAFF

clone size: few
V gene: TRBV7-8
D gene: .
J gene: TRBJ1-4
CDR3 DNA: TGTGCCAGCAGTGAAACTGAGCGGTTAAGACTGTTTTTT
CDR3 protein: CASSETERLRLFF

clone size: .
V gene: TRBV12-3/TRBV12-4
D gene: TRBD1
J gene: TRBJ1-1
CDR3 DNA: TGTGCCAGCAGTTTGGGACAGGAAGATGAAGCTTTCTTT
CDR3 protein: CASSLGQEDEAFF

clone size: few
V gene: TRBV6-1
D gene: .
J gene: TRBJ1-1
CDR3 DNA: TGTGCCAGCAGGGGGTGGGGGGGGACGGCTGAAGCTTTCTTT
CDR3 protein: CASRGWGGTAEAFF

clone size: .
V gene: TRBV24-1
D gene: .
J gene: TRBJ1-1
CDR3 DNA: TGTGCCACCAGTGACTCCGGGACAATGAACACTGAAGCTTTCTTT
CDR3 protein: CATSDSGTMNTEAFF

clone size: .
V gene: TRBV19
D gene: TRBD2
J gene: TRBJ2-1
CDR3 DNA: TGTGCCAGTAAAGGGGCGGGAGGTTACAATGAGCAGTTCTTC
CDR3 protein: CASKGAGGYNEQFF

clone size: many
V gene: TRBV6-1
D gene: TRBD2
J gene: TRBJ2-3
CDR3 DNA: TGTGCCAGCAGTGAGGGACTAGCGGGAACCGGTCGAACGCAGTATTTT
CDR3 protein: CASSEGLAGTGRTQYF

clone size: few
V gene: TRBV6-1
D gene: TRBD2
J gene: TRBJ2-5
CDR3 DNA: TGTGCCAGCAGCCTCTTCGGGTCGGGAGGGCGGGAGACCCAGTACTTC
CDR3 protein: CASSLFGSGGRETQYF

clone size: many
V gene: TRBV7-8
D gene: TRBD2
J gene: TRBJ2-5
CDR3 DNA: TGTGCCAGCAGCTTACCCCTCCGGGACTACAAAGAGACCCAGTACTTC
CDR3 protein: CASSLPLRDYKETQYF

clone size: .
V gene: TRBV2
D gene: TRBD1
J gene: TRBJ1-6
CDR3 DNA: TGTGCCAGCAGGAGGACAGGGTATGATTCACCCCTCCACTTT
CDR3 protein: CASRRTGYDSPLHF

clone size: .
V gene: TRBV6-5
D gene: .
J gene: TRBJ2-3
CDR3 DNA: TGTGCCAGCAGTGACTACGGGACTTTACTTACGCAGTATTTT
CDR3 protein: CASSDYGTLLTQYF

clone size: few
V gene: TRBV9
D gene: .
J gene: TRBJ2-2
CDR3 DNA: TGTGCCAGCAGCGTAGTGGGATCCGGGGAGCTGTTTTTT
CDR3 protein: CASSVVGSGELFF

clone size: many
V gene: TRBV7-2
D gene: .
J gene: TRBJ1-4
CDR3 DNA: TGTGCCAGCAGCTTAATTCCAGAAGACGCCCCCGGGGCAAAACTGTTTTTT
CDR3 protein: CASSLIPEDAPGAKLFF

clone size: .
V gene: TRBV12-3/TRBV12-4
D gene: .
J gene: TRBJ1-5
CDR3 DNA: TGTGCCAGCAGCCCTATTTGGGGGGGACGGCAGCCCCAGCATTTT
CDR3 protein: CASSPIWGGRQPQHF

clone size: .
V gene: TRBV12-3/TRBV12-4
D gene: .
J gene: TRBJ2-3
CDR3 DNA: TGTGCCAGCGGCTTAGAAACAGATACGCAGTATTTT
CDR3 protein: CASGLETDTQYF

clone size: .
V gene: TRBV20-1
D gene: TRBD2
J gene: TRBJ2-1
CDR3 DNA: TGCAGTGCTCCCGCCAGCGGGAGGCCGGATAATGAGCAGTTCTTC
CDR3 protein: CSAPASGRPDNEQFF

clone size: .
V gene: TRBV5-4
D gene: .
J gene: TRBJ1-2
CDR3 DNA: TGTGCCAGCAGAACTGGGGCCTGGGGGGGCTATGGCTACACCTTC
CDR3 protein: CASRTGAWGGYGYTF

clone size: .
V gene: TRBV19
D gene: .
J gene: TRBJ2-3
CDR3 DNA: TGTGCCAGTAGTATAGGAGCTGGACGAGGAGATACGCAGTATTTT
CDR3 protein: CASSIGAGRGDTQYF

clone size: .
V gene: TRBV7-2
D gene: .
J gene: TRBJ1-1
CDR3 DNA: TGTGCCAGCAGCCCGATGAACGCGAACACTGAAGCTTTCTTT
CDR3 protein: CASSPMNANTEAFF

clone size: few
V gene: TRBV12-3/TRBV12-4
D gene: .
J gene: TRBJ2-7
CDR3 DNA: TGTGCCAGCAGTTTAGGGGTCTCCGGGTTTCGGTCCTACGAGCAGTACTTC
CDR3 protein: CASSLGVSGFRSYEQYF

clone size: many
V gene: TRBV7-2
D gene: .
J gene: TRBJ1-2
CDR3 DNA: TGTGCCAGCAGCTTAGAGCAGCTCCCGCGCTATGGCTACACCTTC
CDR3 protein: CASSLEQLPRYGYTF

clone size: many
V gene: TRBV6-6
D gene: .
J gene: TRBJ2-1
CDR3 DNA: TGTGCCAGCGGGGGTAGCTCCTACAATGAGCAGTTCTTC
CDR3 protein: CASGGSSYNEQFF

clone size: .
V gene: TRBV28
D gene: TRBD1
J gene: TRBJ2-5
CDR3 DNA: TGTGCCAGCATTCCGACAGGGGGTAGTCAAGAGACCCAGTACTTC
CDR3 protein: CASIPTGGSQETQYF

clone size: .
V gene: TRBV5-4
D gene: .
J gene: TRBJ1-3
CDR3 DNA: TGTGCCAGCAGCTTGGGCAGAGCTAACTCTGGAAACACCATATATTTT
CDR3 protein: CASSLGRANSGNTIYF

clone size: few
V gene: TRBV7-2
D gene: .
J gene: TRBJ1-5
CDR3 DNA: TGTGCCAGCGGCCAGCCCAATCAGCCCCAGCATTTT
CDR3 protein: CASGQPNQPQHF

clone size: many
V gene: TRBV7-2
D gene: .
J gene: TRBJ2-7
CDR3 DNA: TGTGCCAGCAGCTTAGTGGGGACGCTCTACGAGCAGTACTTC
CDR3 protein: CASSLVGTLYEQYF

clone size: .
V gene: TRBV29-1
D gene: .
J gene: TRBJ2-4
CDR3 DNA: TGCAGCGTGGGGACCGCTACTGCCAAAAACATTCAGTACTTC
CDR3 protein: CSVGTATAKNIQYF

clone size: .
V gene: TRBV4-1
D gene: TRBD2
J gene: TRBJ2-7
CDR3 DNA: TGCGCCAGCAGCCAGAAGGCTTCCGGGACTAGCGGGAGCTACGAGCAGTACTTC
CDR3 protein: CASSQKASGTSGSYEQYF

clone size: few
V gene: TRBV4-1
D gene: .
J gene: TRBJ2-1
CDR3 DNA: TGCGCCAGCAGCCTGATAGAAGGACCCACGGTTGACAATGAGCAGTTCTTC
CDR3 protein: CASSLIEGPTVDNEQFF

clone size: many
V gene: TRBV7-6
D gene: .
J gene: TRBJ2-1
CDR3 DNA: TGTGCCAGCAGCTCGATGGCACAGTTAAGCGGTGAGCAGTTCTTC
CDR3 protein: CASSSMAQLSGEQFF

clone size: many
V gene: TRBV7-2
D gene: .
J gene: TRBJ1-5
CDR3 DNA: TGTGCCAGCAGCCCTTCCCCGGACGGACAGCCCCAGCATTTT
CDR3 protein: CASSPSPDGQPQHF

clone size: .
V gene: TRBV20-1
D gene: TRBD2
J gene: TRBJ2-1
CDR3 DNA: TGCAGTGCTAGAGTTCCCGGGAGGGCCAATGAGCAGTTCTTC
CDR3 protein: CSARVPGRANEQFF

clone size: many
V gene: TRBV7-9
D gene: .
J gene: TRBJ1-5
CDR3 DNA: TGTGCCAGCAGCTTAGTGGGGAACAATCAGCCCCAGCATTTT
CDR3 protein: CASSLVGNNQPQHF

clone size: .
V gene: TRBV20-1
D gene: TRBD1
J gene: TRBJ2-3
CDR3 DNA: TGCAGTGGTATAGGGACAGGGGGCACAGATACGCAGTATTTT
CDR3 protein: CSGIGTGGTDTQYF

clone size: .
V gene: TRBV7-9
D gene: .
J gene: TRBJ2-1
CDR3 DNA: TGTGCCAGCAGACTAACCGGGAATGAGCAGTTCTTC
CDR3 protein: CASRLTGNEQFF

clone size: .
V gene: TRBV12-5
D gene: TRBD1
J gene: TRBJ1-5
CDR3 DNA: TGTGCTAGTGGCCCTGGGACAGAAAATCAGCCCCAGCATTTT
CDR3 protein: CASGPGTENQPQHF

clone size: few
V gene: TRBV11-1
D gene: TRBD1
J gene: TRBJ2-1
CDR3 DNA: TGTGCCAGCAGCTTAGGACAGGGCCTAAGCTCCTACAATGAGCAGTTCTTC
CDR3 protein: CASSLGQGLSSYNEQFF

clone size: .
V gene: TRBV7-9
D gene: .
J gene: TRBJ2-2
CDR3 DNA: TGTGCCAGCAGCCGCGACGAAGGGATTACAAGCACCGGGGAGCTGTTTTTT
CDR3 protein: CASSRDEGITSTGELFF

clone size: .
V gene: TRBV7-2
D gene: .
J gene: TRBJ1-3
CDR3 DNA: TGTGCCAGCAGCTTATCGGGGGGATCTGGAAACACCATATATTTT
CDR3 protein: CASSLSGGSGNTIYF

clone size: .
V gene: TRBV19
D gene: .
J gene: TRBJ1-2
CDR3 DNA: TGTGCCAGTAGTAGGGGGCAAGGGGATGGCTACACCTTC
CDR3 protein: CASSRGQGDGYTF

clone size: few
V gene: TRBV12-3/TRBV12-4
D gene: .
J gene: TRBJ2-7
CDR3 DNA: TGTGCCAGCAGCCAGTTACCCTCCTACGAGCAGTACTTC
CDR3 protein: CASSQLPSYEQYF